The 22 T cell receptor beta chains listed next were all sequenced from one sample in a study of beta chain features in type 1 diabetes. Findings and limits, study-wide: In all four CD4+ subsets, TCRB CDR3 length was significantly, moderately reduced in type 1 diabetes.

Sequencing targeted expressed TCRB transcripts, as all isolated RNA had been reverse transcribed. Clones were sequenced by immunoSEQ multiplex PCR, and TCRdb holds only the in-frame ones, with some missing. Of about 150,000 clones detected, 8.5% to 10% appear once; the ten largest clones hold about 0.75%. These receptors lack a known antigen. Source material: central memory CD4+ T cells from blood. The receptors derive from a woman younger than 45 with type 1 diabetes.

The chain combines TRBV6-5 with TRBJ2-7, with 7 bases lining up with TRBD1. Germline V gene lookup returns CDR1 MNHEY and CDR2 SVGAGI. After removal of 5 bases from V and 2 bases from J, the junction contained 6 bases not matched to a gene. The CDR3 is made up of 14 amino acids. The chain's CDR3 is CASSTVGTAYEQYF. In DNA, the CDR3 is TGTGCCAGCAGTACCGTAGGGACAGCCTACGAGCAGTACTTC.

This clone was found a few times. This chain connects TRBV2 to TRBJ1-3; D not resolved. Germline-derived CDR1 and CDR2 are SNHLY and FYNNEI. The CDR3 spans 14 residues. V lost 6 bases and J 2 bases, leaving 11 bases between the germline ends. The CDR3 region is CASSPRFAGNTIYF. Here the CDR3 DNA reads TGTGCCAGCAGCCCGAGGTTTGCTGGAAACACCATATATTTT.

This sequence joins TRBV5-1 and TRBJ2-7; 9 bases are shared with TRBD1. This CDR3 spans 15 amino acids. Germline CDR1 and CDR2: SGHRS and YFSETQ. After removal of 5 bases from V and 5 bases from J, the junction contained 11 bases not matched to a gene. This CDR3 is CASRMSGTGYDEQYF. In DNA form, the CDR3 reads TGCGCCAGCAGGATGTCCGGGACAGGGTACGACGAGCAGTACTTC.

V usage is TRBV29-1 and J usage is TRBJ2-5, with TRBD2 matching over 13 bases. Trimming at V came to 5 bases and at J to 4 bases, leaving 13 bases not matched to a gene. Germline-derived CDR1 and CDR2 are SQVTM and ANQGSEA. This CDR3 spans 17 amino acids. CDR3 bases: TGCAGCGTTTATTTTTGGACTAGCGGGAGCCGGCGAGAGACCCAGTACTTC. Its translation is CSVYFWTSGSRRETQYF.

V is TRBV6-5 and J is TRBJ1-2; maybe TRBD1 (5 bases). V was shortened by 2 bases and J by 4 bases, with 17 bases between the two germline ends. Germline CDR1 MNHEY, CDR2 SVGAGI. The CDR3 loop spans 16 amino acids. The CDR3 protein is CASSYSAGPFAYGYTF. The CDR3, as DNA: TGTGCCAGCAGTTACAGCGCAGGGCCCTTCGCCTATGGCTACACCTTC.

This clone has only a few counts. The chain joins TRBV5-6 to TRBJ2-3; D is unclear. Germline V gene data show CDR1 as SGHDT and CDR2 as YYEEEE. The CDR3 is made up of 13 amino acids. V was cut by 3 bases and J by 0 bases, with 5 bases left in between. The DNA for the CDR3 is TGTGCCAGCAGCTCTGGCAGCACAGATACGCAGTATTTT. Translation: CASSSGSTDTQYF. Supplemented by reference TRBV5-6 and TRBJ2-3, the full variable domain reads DAGVTQSPTHLIKTRGQQVTLRCSPKSGHDTVSWYQQALGQGPQFIFQYYEEEERQRGNFPDRFSGHQFPNYSSELNVNALLLGDSALYLCASSSGSTDTQYFGPGTRLTVL.

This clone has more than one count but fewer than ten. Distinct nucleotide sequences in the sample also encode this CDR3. CDR3 sequence (DNA): TGTGCCAGCAGCTTAGGAGAAAATCAGCCCCAGCATTTT. Its protein is CASSLGENQPQHF. This chain uses TRBV11-3 with TRBJ1-5; D remains unclear. V lost 1 base and J 4 bases, leaving 5 bases between the germline ends. The CDR3 sequence is 13 residues long. Germline assignment: CDR1 SGHNT and CDR2 YENEEA.

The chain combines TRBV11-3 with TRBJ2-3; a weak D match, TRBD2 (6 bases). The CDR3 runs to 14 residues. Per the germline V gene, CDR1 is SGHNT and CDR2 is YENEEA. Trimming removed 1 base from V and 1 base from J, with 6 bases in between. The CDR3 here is CASSLGGGTDTQYF. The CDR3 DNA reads TGTGCCAGCAGCTTAGGCGGGGGCACAGATACGCAGTATTTT.

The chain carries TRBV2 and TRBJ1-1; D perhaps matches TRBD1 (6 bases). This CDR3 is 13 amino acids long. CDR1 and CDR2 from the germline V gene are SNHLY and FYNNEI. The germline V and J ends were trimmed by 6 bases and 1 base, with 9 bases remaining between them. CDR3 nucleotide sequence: TGTGCCAGCAGGCCACAGGGGAACACTGAAGCTTTCTTT. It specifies CASRPQGNTEAFF. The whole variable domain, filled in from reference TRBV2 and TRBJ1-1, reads EPEVTQTPSHQVTQMGQEVILRCVPISNHLYFYWYRQILGQKVEFLVSFYNNEISEKSEIFDDQFSVERPDGSNFTLKIRSTKLEDSAMYFCASRPQGNTEAFFGQGTRLTVV.

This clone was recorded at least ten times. CDR3 in amino acids: CASSEGWEGYEQFF. Here the CDR3 DNA reads TGTGCCAGCAGTGAAGGCTGGGAGGGCTATGAGCAGTTCTTC. This chain uses TRBV25-1 with TRBJ2-1; 7 bases agree with TRBD2. There are 14 residues in the CDR3. Germline V CDR1 and CDR2: MGHDK, SYGVNS. The junction had 6 bases not matched to a gene; V was cut back by 2 bases and J by 8 bases. The full variable domain, completed using reference TRBV25-1 and TRBJ2-1, is EADIYQTPRYLVIGTGKKITLECSQTMGHDKMYWYQQDPGMELHLIHYSYGVNSTEKGDLSSESTVSRIRTEHFPLTLESARPSHTSQYLCASSEGWEGYEQFFGPGTRLTVL.

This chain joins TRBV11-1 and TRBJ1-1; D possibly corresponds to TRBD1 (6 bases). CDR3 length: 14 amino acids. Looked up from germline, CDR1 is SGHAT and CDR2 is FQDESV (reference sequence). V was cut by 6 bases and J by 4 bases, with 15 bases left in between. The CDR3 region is CASSPQGRVTEAFF. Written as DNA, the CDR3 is TGTGCCAGCAGTCCGCAGGGGAGAGTCACTGAAGCTTTCTTT.

In nucleotides, the CDR3 is TGTGCCAGCACCACTAGCGGGAAACAGGCTTCCACAACAGATACGCAGTATTTT. Its protein product is CASTTSGKQASTTDTQYF. The V and J genes are TRBV21-1 and TRBJ2-3; the table's D gene call, TRBD2, was not cross checked with the DNA. TRBV21-1 constitutes a pseudogene. The CDR3 length is 18 residues.

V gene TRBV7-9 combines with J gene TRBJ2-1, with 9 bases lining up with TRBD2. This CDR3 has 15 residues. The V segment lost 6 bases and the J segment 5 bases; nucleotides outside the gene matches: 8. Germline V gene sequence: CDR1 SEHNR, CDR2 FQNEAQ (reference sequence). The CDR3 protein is CASRSPREGHNEQFF. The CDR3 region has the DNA TGTGCCAGCAGGTCCCCGCGGGAGGGCCACAATGAGCAGTTCTTC.

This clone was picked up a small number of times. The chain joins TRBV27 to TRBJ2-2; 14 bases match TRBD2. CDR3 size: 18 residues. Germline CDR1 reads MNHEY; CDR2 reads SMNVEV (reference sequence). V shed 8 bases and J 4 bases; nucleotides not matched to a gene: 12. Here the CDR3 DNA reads TGTGCCAGCCGCCGTGAAGGAGGACTAGCGGGAGGCACCGGGGAGCTGTTTTTT. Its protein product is CASRREGGLAGGTGELFF.

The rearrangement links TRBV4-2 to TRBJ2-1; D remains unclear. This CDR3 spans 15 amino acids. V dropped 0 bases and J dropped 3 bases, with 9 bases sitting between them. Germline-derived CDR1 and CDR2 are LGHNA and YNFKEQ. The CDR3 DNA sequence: TGTGCCAGCAGCCAAGATAATTCGCGCTACAATGAGCAGTTCTTC. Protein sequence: CASSQDNSRYNEQFF.

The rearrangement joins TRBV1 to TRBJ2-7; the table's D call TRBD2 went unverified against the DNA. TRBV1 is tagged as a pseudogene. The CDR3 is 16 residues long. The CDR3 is CTSSQGPPFGGYEQYF. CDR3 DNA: TGCACCAGCAGCCAAGGTCCTCCTTTCGGGGGCTACGAGCAGTACTTC.

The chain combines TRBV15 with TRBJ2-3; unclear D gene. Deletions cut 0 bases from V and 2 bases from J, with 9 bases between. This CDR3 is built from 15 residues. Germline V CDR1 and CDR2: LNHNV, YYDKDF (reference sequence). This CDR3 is CATSREGHHTDTQYF. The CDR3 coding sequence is TGTGCCACCAGCAGAGAGGGCCACCACACAGATACGCAGTATTTT.

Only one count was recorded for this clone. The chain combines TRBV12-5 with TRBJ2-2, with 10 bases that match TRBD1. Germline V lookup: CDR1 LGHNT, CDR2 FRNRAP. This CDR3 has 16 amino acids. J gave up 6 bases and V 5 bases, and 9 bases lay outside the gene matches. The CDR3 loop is CASGNLGQGVSGELFF. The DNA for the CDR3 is TGTGCTAGTGGTAATCTAGGACAGGGGGTTTCCGGGGAGCTGTTTTTT.

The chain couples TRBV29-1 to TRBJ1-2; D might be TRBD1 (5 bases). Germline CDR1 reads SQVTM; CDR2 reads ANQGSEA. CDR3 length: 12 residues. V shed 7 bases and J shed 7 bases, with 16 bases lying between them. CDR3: CSASPMGGGYTF. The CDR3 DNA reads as TGCAGCGCCTCACCGATGGGGGGTGGCTACACCTTC.

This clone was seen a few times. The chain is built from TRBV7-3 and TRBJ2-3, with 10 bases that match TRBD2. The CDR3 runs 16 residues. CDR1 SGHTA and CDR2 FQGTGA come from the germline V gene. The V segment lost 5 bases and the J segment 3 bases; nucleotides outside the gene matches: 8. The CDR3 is CASSRRAGGPTDTQYF. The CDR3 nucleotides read TGTGCCAGCAGCCGGCGAGCGGGAGGGCCGACAGATACGCAGTATTTT.

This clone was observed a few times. The CDR3 loop reads CSVAPRQVYEAFF. CDR3 DNA: TGCAGCGTTGCCCCCCGACAGGTGTACGAAGCTTTCTTT. The chain carries TRBV29-1 and TRBJ1-1, with a tentative D call TRBD1 (6 bases). Germline loops: CDR1 SQVTM, CDR2 ANQGSEA. The germline V and J ends were trimmed by 4 bases and 8 bases, with 17 bases remaining between them. CDR3 length: 13 residues.

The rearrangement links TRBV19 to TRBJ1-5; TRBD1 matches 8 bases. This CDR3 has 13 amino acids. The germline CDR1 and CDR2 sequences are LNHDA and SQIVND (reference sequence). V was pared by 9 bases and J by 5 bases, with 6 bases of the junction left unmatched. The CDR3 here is CASRDRLDQPQHF. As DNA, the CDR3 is TGTGCCAGCCGGGACAGGTTGGATCAGCCCCAGCATTTT.